Sequencing of this T cell receptor (beta chain) was carried out in a study of regulatory T cells in long-lasting Graves disease. The time point: newly diagnosed GD, antithyroid drugs for less than 3 months. From PBMCs, RNA was extracted and then used to make the TCR library. Of note for this clonotype: Its antigen remains unknown. A much larger clone is a single base away; this may be a read error. The conserved phenylalanine or tryptophan normally closing the CDR3 is absent here, so this likely arose from a read error.

Researchers made TCR beta libraries by using iRepertoire HTBI primers and running Arm-PCR on CDR3 regions. One entry per CDR3 protein, called by TCRdb with MiXCR from the multiplex PCR reads. Of roughly 250,000 distinct CDR3 sequences detected, 15% to 20% appear once; the ten largest clones hold 13% to 15%. CDR1 is MGHRA and CDR2 is YSYEKL in the germline V gene. Trimming took 1 base from V and 5 from J; bases not matched to a gene: 16. This CDR3 is built from 18 residues. General study points: The number of shared public clonotypes was higher in persistent patients (about 3,000) than new patients (roughly 970). TRBV28, TRBJ1-2 and TRBJ2-5 were segments that persistent disease favored.

The sample was also linked to a second study, of T cells in Graves' hyperthyroidism and ophthalmopathy. That source reports: Calling Graves' hyperthyroidism stable meant ophthalmopathy did not progress within 18 months.

The source is a woman aged 25 to 39 with Graves disease. V and J are TRBV4-1 and TRBJ1-2, with 7 bases matching TRBD1. This sample comprised peripheral blood mononuclear cells (PBMCs), obtained at new diagnosis, from a patient treated with antithyroid drugs. In DNA form, the CDR3 reads TGCGCCAGCAGCCAAGTTCCGCTGGCCGGGACAGTTTCGTATGGCTACACCTTA. This encodes CASSQVPLAGTVSYGYTL.